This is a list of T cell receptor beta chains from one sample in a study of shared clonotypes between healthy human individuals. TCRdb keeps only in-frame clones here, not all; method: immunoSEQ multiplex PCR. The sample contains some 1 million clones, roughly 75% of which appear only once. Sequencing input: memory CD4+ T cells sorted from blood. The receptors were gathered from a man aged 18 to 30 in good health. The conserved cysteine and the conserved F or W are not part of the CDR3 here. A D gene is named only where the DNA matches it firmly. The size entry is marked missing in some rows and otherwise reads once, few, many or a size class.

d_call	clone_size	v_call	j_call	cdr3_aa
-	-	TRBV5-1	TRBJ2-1	ASSLVNREDEQF
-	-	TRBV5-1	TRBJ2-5	ASSLGLREAETQY
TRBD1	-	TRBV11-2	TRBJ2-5	ASSLAQGAPPETQY
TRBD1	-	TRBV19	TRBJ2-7	ASRNTGGINEQY
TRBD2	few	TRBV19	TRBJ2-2	ASMQAGMNTGELF
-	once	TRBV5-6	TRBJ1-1	ASSWPARSDEAF
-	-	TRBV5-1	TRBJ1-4	ASSLSLIRDNEKLF
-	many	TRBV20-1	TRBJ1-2	SARIGGYT
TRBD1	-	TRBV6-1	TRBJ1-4	ASSAGQARNEKLF
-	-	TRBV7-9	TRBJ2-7	ASSPPGQREGGQY
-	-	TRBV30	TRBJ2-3	AWSVLAGYGTDTQY
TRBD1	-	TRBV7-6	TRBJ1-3	ASSQGTGGNTIY
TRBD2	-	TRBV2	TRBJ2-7	ASSGTSGVYEQY
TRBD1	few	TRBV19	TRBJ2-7	ASSIAQGALPYEQY
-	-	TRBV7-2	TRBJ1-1	ASRLDQGITEAF
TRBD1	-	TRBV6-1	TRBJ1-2	ASTKGQANYGYT
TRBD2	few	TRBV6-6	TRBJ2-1	ASSGGEGIPYNEQF
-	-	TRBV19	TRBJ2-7	ASSTLGFGEQY
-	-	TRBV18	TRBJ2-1	ASSSIPEQF
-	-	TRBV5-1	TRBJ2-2	ASSLGGANTGELF
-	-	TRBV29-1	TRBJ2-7	SVAVSYEQY
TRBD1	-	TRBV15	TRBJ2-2	ATGADRGPTGELF
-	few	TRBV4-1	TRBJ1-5	ASSRDSNQPQH
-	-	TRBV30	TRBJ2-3	AWSEGGQTDTQY
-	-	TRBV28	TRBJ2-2	AVKGSLPVNTGELF
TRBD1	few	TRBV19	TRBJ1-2	ASRGTAYGYT
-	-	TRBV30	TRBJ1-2	AWVNTMGSYGYT
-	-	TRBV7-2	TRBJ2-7	ASSLAGVNEQY
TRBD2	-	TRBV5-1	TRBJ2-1	ASSSGTTNNEQF
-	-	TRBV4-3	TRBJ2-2	ASSQVISYGELF
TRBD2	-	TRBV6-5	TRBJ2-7	ASSSLAALYEQY
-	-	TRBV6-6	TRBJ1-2	ASSAGWRPYGYT
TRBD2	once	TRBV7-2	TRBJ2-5	ASSQFASGGARETQY
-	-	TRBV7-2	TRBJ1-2	ASSSGDYGYT
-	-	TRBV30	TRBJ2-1	AWSVPPLERNEQF
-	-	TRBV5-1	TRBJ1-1	ASSLGAGVNTEAF
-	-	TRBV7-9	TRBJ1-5	ASSLGQNSNQPQH
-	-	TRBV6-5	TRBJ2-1	ASSYSIEGRNEQF
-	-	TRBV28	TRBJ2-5	ASSLLRGLQY
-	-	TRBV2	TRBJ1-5	ASSEGTGGQPQH
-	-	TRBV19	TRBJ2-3	ASSPPGPGVRTDTQY
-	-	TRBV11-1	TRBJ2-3	ASSLGGLLSTDTQY
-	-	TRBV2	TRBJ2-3	ASSEEATDTQY
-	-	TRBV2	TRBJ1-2	ASSELQSYGYT
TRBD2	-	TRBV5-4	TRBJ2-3	ASSQTSGGFLTDTQY
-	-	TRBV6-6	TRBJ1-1	ASSYGGKNTEAF